This T cell receptor (beta chain) was retrieved from a study of Graves' ophthalmopathy and Graves' hyperthyroidism. General study findings and limits: Blood was where most expanded thyroid clonotypes above 0.001 frequency also turned up.

Ineligible for inclusion were patients with other autoimmune diseases, uncontrolled infections, pregnancy or lactation. Sampling around 9 ml of fresh peripheral blood provided the PBMCs. Researchers took RNA transcripts and amplified TCR beta CDR3 regions from them. Second-round multiplex PCR came after a first-round RT-PCR that employed HTBI primers. TCRdb used MiXCR to reprocess the multiplex PCR reads, holding one entry per CDR3 protein. The repertoire holds roughly 410,000 distinct CDR3 sequences, with 15% to 19% as singletons. This clonotype turned up a few times. Its matching antigen is unknown. One junction end does not reproduce the germline sequence, and a read error may be involved. The CDR3 is 15 residues long. Looked up from germline, CDR1 is SSHAT and CDR2 is FNYEAQ (reference sequence).

This clonotype was obtained from a woman aged 18 to 35 with stable Graves' hyperthyroidism. The chain is built from TRBV7-7 and TRBJ2-2; D is possibly TRBD1 or TRBD2 (5 bases each). The sequencing input was peripheral blood. CDR3: CASKSLEGETGELFF. CDR3 coding DNA: TGTGCTAGCAAGAGTCTGGAAGGGGAGACCGGGGAGCTGTTTTTT.